The TCR beta chain under discussion was sequenced for a study of OX40 agonist ivuxolimab in advanced cancers. On the study more broadly: From about 20 to 80 years was the age range, with a mean of around 57 years, and 70% to 85% were male.

To note about this clone: The antigen remains unidentified.

The repertoire was sequenced with immunoSEQ multiplex PCR; TCRdb's copy has only in-frame clones and lacks some. The data show roughly 34,000 clones, approximately 80% seen once. Study results and limitations: CD4+ and CD8+ blood T cells expanded clonally by week 6 at 0.1 to 3.0 mg/kg. In the 0.1-3.0 mg/kg groups, partial responders showed among the lowest expansion.

The sample was CD4+ or CD8+ T cells sorted from blood, taken in a trial of the OX40 agonist ivuxolimab. The receptor was isolated from an adult with an advanced solid tumor such as melanoma, head and neck, liver or kidney cancer.

This CDR3 reads CASSAGPYGYTF. CDR3 nucleotides: TGTGCCAGCAGCGCCGGGCCTTATGGCTACACCTTC. The chain combines TRBV7-9 with TRBJ1-2, with D hard to call. The CDR3 is 12 amino acids. The V gene's germline CDR1 is SEHNR and CDR2 FQNEAQ (reference sequence). V lost 5 bases and J 5 bases, leaving 9 bases between the germline ends. Full variable domain (remainder filled in from reference TRBV7-9 and TRBJ1-2): DTGVSQNPRHKITKRGQNVTFRCDPISEHNRLYWYRQTLGQGPEFLTYFQNEAQLEKSRLLSDRFSAERPKGSFSTLEIQRTEQGDSAMYLCASSAGPYGYTFGSGTRLTVV.